The TCR beta chain described here comes from a study of blood T cell repertoires in COVID-19. The overall study: Researchers got acute and convalescent COVID-19 samples from the United States, Italy and Spain. The analysed material was cDNA or gDNA that came from T cells, B-cell-depleted T cells, or PBMCs.

Under the authors' procedure: Reference gene primer amplification gave nucleated cell count estimates. Assay used: immunoSEQ multiplex PCR; TCRdb lists only in-frame clones, some missing. V and J calls and clone size are those listed in that table; D and trimming were worked out from the DNA. The sample has fewer than 250,000 clones; 80% to 90% are singletons. Sequenced: peripheral blood. This receptor was taken from a man aged 25 to 45 with acute or convalescent COVID-19.

The CDR3 nucleotides read TGTGCCAGCAGCGCAACGGGTAGGGGGCGTTCGAATGAGCAGTTCTTC. As protein: CASSATGRGRSNEQFF. This chain uses TRBV9 with TRBJ2-1; 7 nucleotides line up with TRBD1. This CDR3 has 16 residues. With 3 bases clipped from V and 7 bases from J, the junction kept 13 bases outside the gene matches. CDR1 and CDR2 from the germline V gene are SGDLS and YYNGEE.